The 20 T cell receptor beta chains below come from one sample, sequenced in a study of OX40 agonist ivuxolimab in advanced cancers. The assay was immunoSEQ multiplex PCR, and TCRdb's table has in-frame clones only and misses some. The data show 63,000 or so clones, 80% to 90% seen once. This sample comprised CD4+ or CD8+ T cells sorted from blood, obtained in a trial of the OX40 agonist ivuxolimab. These receptor sequences come from an adult with an advanced solid tumor such as melanoma, head and neck, liver or kidney cancer.

The V call is TRBV6-6, the J call TRBJ2-1, with D perhaps assigned TRBD1 or TRBD2 (5 bases each). Trimming removed 6 bases at V and 6 bases at J, with 18 bases between. Germline lookup yields CDR1 MNHNY and CDR2 SVGAGI (reference sequence). CDR3 length: 15 residues. The CDR3 DNA follows: TGTGCCAGCAGAGGTCCGGGACGGAACTTCAATGAGCAGTTCTTC. Its translation: CASRGPGRNFNEQFF.

The V gene is TRBV5-1, the J gene TRBJ1-4; possible D gene TRBD1, 6 bases. In germline, CDR1 is SGHRS, CDR2 YFSETQ. V dropped 5 bases and J dropped 7 bases, with 15 bases sitting between them. This CDR3 is built from 14 residues. The CDR3: CASRPGALGEKLFF. The CDR3 DNA is TGCGCCAGCAGACCGGGGGCATTGGGTGAAAAACTGTTTTTT.

The chain combines TRBV7-2 with TRBJ2-3; 8 nucleotides match TRBD1. Unmatched junction bases numbered 5, after V lost 4 bases and J lost 8 bases. CDR1 is SGHTA and CDR2 is FQGNSA in the germline V gene. This CDR3 has 13 residues. In nucleotides, the CDR3 is TGTGCCAGCAGCTCGGACAGGGAAGGTACGCAGTATTTT. It is translated as CASSSDREGTQYF.

The J gene is TRBJ1-1, the V gene TRBV10-2; D gene unclear. This CDR3 has 15 amino acids. V shed 1 base and J shed 1 base, with 10 bases lying between them. The germline V gene has CDR1 WSHSY and CDR2 SAAADI. For the CDR3, the DNA is TGCGCCAGCAGTGAGTTCCGGCGGGGGAACACTGAAGCTTTCTTT. This encodes CASSEFRRGNTEAFF.

V is TRBV7-2 and J is TRBJ1-2; D ambiguous. This CDR3 is 13 amino acids long. Trimming took off 5 bases at V and 8 bases at J, with 15 bases between the two ends. Germline assignment: CDR1 SGHTA and CDR2 FQGNSA. Written as DNA, the CDR3 is TGTGCCAGCAGCCCCCTGACTGGGTTGGGCTACACCTTC. This translates into CASSPLTGLGYTF.

The gene calls are TRBV5-1 and TRBJ2-3, with D maybe TRBD2 (5 bases). Germline lookup yields CDR1 SGHRS and CDR2 YFSETQ. The CDR3 spans 15 residues. V was trimmed by 5 bases and J by 6 bases, leaving 19 bases between them. CDR3 residues: CASSQFKAGRDTQYF. CDR3 nucleotides: TGCGCCAGCAGTCAGTTCAAGGCGGGTCGTGATACGCAGTATTTT. The whole variable domain, filled in from reference TRBV5-1 and TRBJ2-3, reads KAGVTQTPRYLIKTRGQQVTLSCSPISGHRSVSWYQQTPGQGLQFLFEYFSETQRNKGNFPGRFSGRQFSNSRSEMNVSTLELGDSALYLCASSQFKAGRDTQYFGPGTRLTVL.

V gene TRBV20-1 combines with J gene TRBJ1-1; D unresolved. Trimming took 3 bases from V and 6 from J, leaving 2 bases between them. This CDR3 has 9 residues. Germline V lookup: CDR1 DFQATT, CDR2 SNEGSKA (reference sequence). The CDR3 bases are TGCAGTGCTAGCTCTGAAGCTTTCTTT. Residues: CSASSEAFF.

The chain employs TRBV19 and TRBJ2-3, with 7 positions matching TRBD1. Germline CDR1 and CDR2: LNHDA and SQIVND (reference sequence). With V trimmed by 6 bases and J by 4 bases, 7 bases remained unmatched. The CDR3 spans 14 residues. DNA for the CDR3: TGTGCCAGTAGAGGCGCGACAGGGCCAGATACGCAGTATTTT. Its translation: CASRGATGPDTQYF.

The chain recombines TRBV5-1 with TRBJ1-4; the D is unclear. The CDR3 extends over 16 amino acids. From germline, CDR1 is SGHRS and CDR2 YFSETQ. Trimming pared 0 bases from V and 0 bases from J, leaving 9 bases between. CDR3 residues: CASSLGGLATNEKLFF. In nucleotides, the CDR3 is TGCGCCAGCAGCTTGGGCGGGCTTGCAACTAATGAAAAACTGTTTTTT.

V gene TRBV4-2 combines with J gene TRBJ2-2; 10 bases are shared with TRBD2. This CDR3 comprises 15 residues. Germline assignment: CDR1 LGHNA and CDR2 YNFKEQ. Trimming took 4 bases from V and 4 from J; bases not matched to a gene: 3. The CDR3 is CASSRVAGGTGELFF. As DNA, the CDR3 is TGTGCCAGCAGCCGAGTAGCGGGGGGCACCGGGGAGCTGTTTTTT.

This clone occurred a few times. The chain recombines TRBV4-1 with TRBJ2-7; either TRBD1 or TRBD2 may fit D (5 bases each). V lost 1 base, J lost 0 bases, and 19 bases lay in between. The germline V gene encodes CDR1 MGHRA and CDR2 YSYEKL. The CDR3 runs to 18 residues. The CDR3 region is CASSQGGLGDLFSYEQYF. CDR3 nucleotides: TGCGCCAGCAGCCAAGGTGGGTTGGGGGACCTCTTCTCCTACGAGCAGTACTTC.

The count of this clone is one. V and J are TRBV19 and TRBJ1-5; 7 bases line up with TRBD1. The CDR3 loop spans 15 amino acids. V was pared by 6 bases and J by 4 bases, with 9 bases of the junction left unmatched. Germline V CDR1 and CDR2: LNHDA, SQIVND (reference sequence). The CDR3, as DNA: TGTGCCAGTAGACAACGACAGGGAGGGAATCAGCCCCAGCATTTT. Translation gives CASRQRQGGNQPQHF.

This rearrangement joins TRBV5-1 to TRBJ1-1, with TRBD1 matching over 7 bases. Losses at the gene ends were 0 bases for V and 8 bases for J; bases not matched to a gene: 7. Germline V lookup: CDR1 SGHRS, CDR2 YFSETQ. CDR3 length: 14 amino acids. The chain's CDR3 is CASSLEGGRPEAFF. The CDR3 DNA reads as TGCGCCAGCAGCTTGGAAGGGGGCCGCCCCGAAGCTTTCTTT.

The rearrangement uses TRBV5-1 and TRBJ2-1, with 9 bases fitting TRBD1. The CDR3 sequence is 14 residues long. The trim removed 0 bases at V and 6 bases at J, leaving 1 base unmatched. In germline, CDR1 is SGHRS, CDR2 YFSETQ. CDR3 region: CASSLGQGVNEQFF. The CDR3 DNA is TGCGCCAGCAGCTTGGGACAGGGGGTCAATGAGCAGTTCTTC. Complete variable domain (other parts from reference TRBV5-1 and TRBJ2-1): KAGVTQTPRYLIKTRGQQVTLSCSPISGHRSVSWYQQTPGQGLQFLFEYFSETQRNKGNFPGRFSGRQFSNSRSEMNVSTLELGDSALYLCASSLGQGVNEQFFGPGTRLTVL.

The V and J genes are TRBV27 and TRBJ1-3, with TRBD1 matching 8 bases. There are 13 residues in the CDR3. V was clipped by 6 bases and J by 2 bases; unmatched bases: 0. The V gene's germline CDR1 is MNHEY and CDR2 SMNVEV (reference sequence). The CDR3 here is CASSRGPGNTIYF. Here the CDR3 DNA reads TGTGCCAGCAGCAGGGGGCCTGGAAACACCATATATTTT.

This clone was picked up a small number of times. The chain uses TRBV30 and TRBJ2-3; 7 bases line up with TRBD2. With V trimmed by 4 bases and J by 2 bases, 9 bases remained unmatched. This CDR3 spans 15 amino acids. The germline CDR1 and CDR2 sequences are GTSNPN and SVGIG (reference sequence). CDR3 protein: CAWTSGLLNTDTQYF. The CDR3 nucleotides read TGTGCCTGGACTAGCGGTCTACTAAACACAGATACGCAGTATTTT.

This clone was detected once. The chain joins TRBV6-1 to TRBJ2-7, with 7 bases lining up with TRBD1. CDR1 and CDR2 from the germline V gene are MNHNS and SASEGT. V dropped 4 bases and J dropped 2; count of bases not matched to a gene: 8. This CDR3 is 15 amino acids long. In DNA, the CDR3 is TGTGCCAGCAGTGGAACAGGGGTGACCGCCTACGAGCAGTACTTC. It specifies CASSGTGVTAYEQYF.

This clone has more than one count but fewer than ten. Additional DNA sequences in this sample encode the identical CDR3. The chain employs TRBV4-2 and TRBJ2-1; 11 bases align to TRBD2. The CDR3 is 16 amino acids. The germline CDR1 and CDR2 sequences are LGHNA and YNFKEQ. V lost 0 bases and J lost 4; bases outside the gene matches: 2. CDR3 region: CASSQERTSGYNEQFF. The CDR3, as DNA: TGTGCCAGCAGCCAAGAGAGGACTAGCGGGTACAATGAGCAGTTCTTC.

The chain couples TRBV6-5 to TRBJ1-5; no definite D call. V was trimmed by 4 bases and J by 9 bases, leaving 7 bases between them. In germline, CDR1 is MNHEY, CDR2 SVGAGI. This CDR3 has 11 amino acids. The CDR3 DNA follows: TGTGCCAGCAGTTCCGGGTCGCCCCAGCATTTT. Translation gives CASSSGSPQHF.

This chain links TRBV6-6 with TRBJ2-7; 12 bases match TRBD1. With V trimmed by 6 bases and J by 7 bases, 7 bases remained unmatched. The germline CDR1 and CDR2 sequences are MNHNY and SVGAGI (reference sequence). This CDR3 has 14 amino acids. DNA for the CDR3: TGTGCCAGCAGGCCGGGACAGGGGGCCGGAGAGCAGTACTTC. Translation gives CASRPGQGAGEQYF.